Following are 20 T cell receptor beta chains from one sample sequenced in a study of T cell responses to AZD1222 COVID-19 vaccine. Here immunoSEQ multiplex PCR was the method, and the copy in TCRdb shows in-frame clones only, minus some. The table shows some 150,000 clones, with roughly 90% occurring only once. The specimen comprised peripheral blood, sampled on day 0 of AZD1222 vaccination. The receptors derive from an adult in good health.

This chain links TRBV5-5 with TRBJ2-1, with D possibly being TRBD2 (6 bases). The CDR3 contains 16 residues. CDR1 SGHKS and CDR2 YYEKEE come from the germline V gene (reference sequence). Trimming shortened V by 0 bases and J by 2 bases, and 12 bases separated the two germline ends. CDR3 region: CASSLAARDPYNEQFF. For the CDR3, the DNA is TGTGCCAGCAGCTTGGCGGCGCGGGACCCCTACAATGAGCAGTTCTTC.

This chain links TRBV7-2 with TRBJ2-7, with 7 bases lining up with TRBD2. Per germline, CDR1 SGHTA and CDR2 FQGNSA. The CDR3 spans 16 residues. Unmatched junction bases numbered 13, after V lost 5 bases and J lost 3 bases. The CDR3 DNA sequence: TGTGCCAGCAGCAATCAGGGCGGAGGCGGGGGCTACGAGCAGTACTTC. It yields the protein CASSNQGGGGGYEQYF.

This chain links TRBV5-1 with TRBJ2-1; tentatively, D is TRBD1 or TRBD2 (5 bases each). With 4 bases removed from V and 8 bases from J, the gap between germline ends came to 22 bases. This CDR3 spans 16 amino acids. The V gene's germline CDR1 is SGHRS and CDR2 YFSETQ. CDR3 nucleotides: TGCGCCAGCAGCGTGACTATTGGACACGGAGAAGATGAGCAGTTCTTC. Amino acids: CASSVTIGHGEDEQFF.

V gene TRBV9 combines with J gene TRBJ1-1; TRBD1 matches at 8 bases. The CDR3 consists of 14 residues. Germline values: CDR1 SGDLS, CDR2 YYNGEE. V trimming: 4 bases; J trimming: 4 bases; junction bases outside the gene matches: 6. CDR3 sequence: CASSSRTGGTEAFF. The CDR3 nucleotides are TGTGCCAGCAGCTCCCGTACAGGGGGCACTGAAGCTTTCTTT.

The V call is TRBV7-3, the J call TRBJ2-1; 10 positions agree with TRBD1. CDR3 length: 15 residues. V shed 6 bases and J 8 bases; nucleotides not matched to a gene: 10. Germline CDR1 SGHTA, CDR2 FQGTGA. CDR3 protein: CASSTGTGVRYEQFF. The CDR3 DNA follows: TGTGCCAGCAGTACCGGGACAGGGGTTAGGTATGAGCAGTTCTTC. Full variable domain (remainder filled in from reference TRBV7-3 and TRBJ2-1): GAGVSQTPSNKVTEKGKYVELRCDPISGHTALYWYRQSLGQGPEFLIYFQGTGAADDSGLPNDRFFAVRPEGSVSTLKIQRTERGDSAVYLCASSTGTGVRYEQFFGPGTRLTVL.

The V gene is TRBV6-6, the J gene TRBJ1-1; D ambiguous. Germline CDR1 MNHNY, CDR2 SVGAGI (reference sequence). Trimming left V 7 bases short and J 2 bases short, with 14 bases between. The CDR3 has 14 residues. The CDR3 bases are TGTGCCAGCAACCTAGCCCAGCCTAACACTGAAGCTTTCTTT. It codes for CASNLAQPNTEAFF.

V usage is TRBV29-1 and J usage is TRBJ2-2; D possibly matches TRBD1 or TRBD2 (5 bases each). V was trimmed by 5 bases and J by 6 bases, leaving 19 bases between them. The CDR3 totals 15 residues. Per the germline V gene, CDR1 is SQVTM and CDR2 is ANQGSEA. The CDR3 loop reads CSVLGEQGVSGELFF. The CDR3 DNA is TGCAGCGTTCTGGGTGAGCAGGGAGTTTCCGGGGAGCTGTTTTTT.

This clone has a handful of counts. An end of the junction does not agree with germline; a read error may underlie this. V and J are TRBV12-3 or TRBV12-4 and TRBJ1-2; TRBD1 might be the D (5 bases). The length of the CDR3 is 12 residues. CDR3 region: CASSLAGVTMEF. CDR3 coding DNA: TGTGCCAGCAGTTTAGCGGGGGTGACTATGGAATTC.

The chain combines TRBV5-4 with TRBJ2-1; TRBD2 aligns across 10 bases. Germline CDR1 is SGHNT and CDR2 is YYREEE (reference sequence). The CDR3 sequence is 15 residues long. J was trimmed by 7 bases and V by 2 bases; bases with no gene match: 6. DNA for the CDR3: TGTGCCAGCAGCTTAAGAGCGGGAGGGCCGAATGAGCAGTTCTTC. Its protein is CASSLRAGGPNEQFF.

V usage is TRBV28 and J usage is TRBJ1-1, with a weak D call TRBD1 (5 bases). The length of the CDR3 is 14 residues. CDR1 and CDR2 (germline): MDHEN, SYDVKM. Between the trimmed V and J ends, which lost 5 bases and 4 bases, there was a span of 14 bases. CDR3 DNA: TGTGCCAGCAGTCCCGGCGGGGGAACCACTGAAGCTTTCTTT. Translated, it gives CASSPGGGTTEAFF.

V gene TRBV18 combines with J gene TRBJ1-3; 7 bases line up with TRBD1. J gave up 4 bases and V 3 bases, and 6 bases lay outside the gene matches. Germline loops: CDR1 KGHSH, CDR2 LQKENI. CDR3 length equals 15 residues. CDR3: CASSPPTGWGNTIYF. CDR3 DNA sequence: TGTGCCAGCTCACCCCCGACAGGGTGGGGAAACACCATATATTTT.

This clone is labeled medium-sized. The DNA of the CDR3 is TGTGCCAGAAGCTCGAAAACGGGGACAGGGGATAATTCACCCCTCCACTTT. It encodes CARSSKTGTGDNSPLHF. V usage is TRBV5-3 and J usage is TRBJ1-6, with 10 positions matching TRBD1. TRBV5-3 is annotated as an ORF whose role is uncertain. With 3 bases clipped from V and 5 bases from J, the junction kept 8 bases outside the gene matches. The CDR3 covers 17 residues.

The chain couples TRBV12-5 to TRBJ2-7; 8 bases match TRBD1. The CDR3 has 12 residues. Trimming took 8 bases from V and 3 from J; bases not matched to a gene: 3. Germline CDR1 is LGHNT and CDR2 is FRNRAP. The CDR3 sequence is CASSRGHYEQYF. CDR3 nucleotide sequence: TGTGCTAGTTCCAGGGGGCACTACGAGCAGTACTTC.

This rearrangement joins TRBV7-9 to TRBJ2-1, with 7 bases lining up with TRBD2. Looked up from germline, CDR1 is SEHNR and CDR2 is FQNEAQ (reference sequence). This CDR3 is 15 amino acids long. The trim removed 6 bases at V and 8 bases at J, leaving 13 bases unmatched. The DNA of the CDR3 is TGTGCCAGCAGTTCTACACGCGGGAGTAGGGATGAGCAGTTCTTC. Its protein is CASSSTRGSRDEQFF.

This sequence joins TRBV2 and TRBJ2-3; D unclear. Germline values: CDR1 SNHLY, CDR2 FYNNEI. The CDR3 extends over 16 amino acids. V lost 6 bases and J lost 1, with 17 bases in between. CDR3 amino acids: CASRAPPYTRTDTQYF. The CDR3 nucleotides are TGTGCCAGCAGGGCCCCACCCTACACCCGCACAGATACGCAGTATTTT.

This chain's CDR3 is CASSSTGQREAFF. The CDR3 coding sequence is TGTGCCAGCAGTTCAACGGGACAGCGAGAAGCTTTCTTT. The chain links TRBV28 to TRBJ1-1; TRBD1 matches 7 bases. The germline CDR1 and CDR2 sequences are MDHEN and SYDVKM. The trim removed 4 bases at V and 8 bases at J, leaving 7 bases unmatched. The CDR3 consists of 13 residues.

The J gene is TRBJ1-4, the V gene TRBV28; TRBD1 aligns across 7 bases. The CDR3 is made up of 14 amino acids. The V and J ends lost 3 bases and 6 bases, in that order; junction bases with no gene match: 4. Germline CDR1 is MDHEN and CDR2 is SYDVKM. The CDR3 loop is CASSFHRGDEKLFF. The DNA for the CDR3 is TGTGCCAGCAGTTTCCACAGGGGTGATGAAAAACTGTTTTTT.

The V call is TRBV28, the J call TRBJ1-5; no clear D gene. Germline loops: CDR1 MDHEN, CDR2 SYDVKM. Trimming took 4 bases from V and 6 from J, leaving 13 bases between them. The CDR3 has 14 amino acids. The CDR3: CASSSLGIPQPQHF. DNA of the CDR3: TGTGCCAGCAGTTCCTTGGGGATACCTCAGCCCCAGCATTTT.

The V call is TRBV7-2, the J call TRBJ1-2; 8 nucleotides agree with TRBD1. The V gene's germline CDR1 is SGHTA and CDR2 FQGNSA. CDR3 length: 15 residues. V shed 5 bases and J 5 bases; nucleotides not matched to a gene: 10. For the CDR3, the DNA is TGTGCCAGCAGCCCTAATCAGGGGGCCCCTTATGGCTACACCTTC. Protein sequence: CASSPNQGAPYGYTF.

The DNA for the CDR3 is TGTGCCAGCAGCCGGACAGGCTCTGGGGCCAACGTCCTGACTTTC. Its protein is CASSRTGSGANVLTF. The gene calls are TRBV6-2 or TRBV6-3 and TRBJ2-6, with TRBD1 matching 7 bases. J lost 0 bases, V lost 6 bases, and 2 bases had no gene match. The CDR3 spans 15 residues. Germline CDR1 MNHEY, CDR2 SVGEGT.